Each of the 5 T cell receptor beta chains below was sequenced from the same sample in a study of T cell clonotyping in hematopoietic cell transplantation. Time point described: recipient sample about 28 days before transplant, after cytoreduction. The protocol was immunoSEQ multiplex PCR, while the TCRdb copy is restricted to in-frame clones and leaves out a portion. The sample includes thousands of clones, 70% to 90% of them seen just once. The material sequenced was peripheral blood mononuclear cells, taken before stem cell transplant. These receptor sequences come from a woman aged 45-65 years with acute myeloid leukemia. Some clones in this sample may be carry-over from other donors' samples.

This clone is categorized as large (0.1 to 1%). This rearrangement joins TRBV7-2 to TRBJ2-7, with D perhaps being TRBD1 or TRBD2 (5 bases each). Germline CDR1 SGHTA, CDR2 FQGNSA. V was clipped by 4 bases and J by 6 bases, with 16 bases between them. The CDR3 extends over 14 amino acids. The CDR3 DNA is TGTGCCAGCAGCTGGTCCGAGGGGCGGTCCGAGCAGTACTTC. Its translation is CASSWSEGRSEQYF. The full variable domain, rest sourced from reference TRBV7-2 and TRBJ2-7, is GAGVSQSPSNKVTEKGKDVELRCDPISGHTALYWYRQSLGQGLEFLIYFQGNSAPDKSGLPSDRFSAERTGGSVSTLTIQRTQQEDSAVYLCASSWSEGRSEQYFGPGTRLTVT.

The rearrangement links TRBV6-5 to TRBJ1-2; the match to TRBD1 covers 8 bases. Germline-derived CDR1 and CDR2 are MNHEY and SVGAGI. Unmatched junction bases numbered 5, after V lost 3 bases and J lost 8 bases. There are 13 residues in the CDR3. The CDR3 nucleotides read TGTGCCAGCAGTTATACCGGGACAGGAGGCTACACCTTC. This sequence encodes CASSYTGTGGYTF.

This clone was counted between two and nine times. The genes are TRBV4-3 and TRBJ2-7; D unresolved. This CDR3 contains 15 residues. The germline V gene encodes CDR1 LGHNA and CDR2 YSLEER. V shed 0 bases and J shed 0 bases, with 9 bases lying between them. CDR3 bases: TGCGCCAGCAGCCAAGAGGGTACTCCCTCCTACGAGCAGTACTTC. The encoded protein is CASSQEGTPSYEQYF.

This chain links TRBV4-2 with TRBJ1-2, with 7 bases that match TRBD1. The CDR3 contains 16 residues. CDR1 is LGHNA and CDR2 is YNFKEQ in the germline V gene. After removal of 4 bases from V and 8 bases from J, the junction contained 16 bases not matched to a gene. As DNA, the CDR3 is TGTGCCAGCAGCCGATATCAGGGACAGTCACCGGAGGGCTACACCTTC. As protein: CASSRYQGQSPEGYTF.

The DNA of the CDR3 is TGTGCCAGTAGTATAGCGGGGGGCTCCTACAATGAGCAGTTCTTC. It encodes CASSIAGGSYNEQFF. V usage is TRBV19 and J usage is TRBJ2-1; TRBD2 aligns across 7 bases. The germline V gene has CDR1 LNHDA and CDR2 SQIVND (reference sequence). CDR3 length: 15 amino acids. After removal of 1 base from V and 0 bases from J, the junction contained 0 bases not matched to a gene. The whole variable domain, remainder taken from reference TRBV19 and TRBJ2-1, is DGGITQSPKYLFRKEGQNVTLSCEQNLNHDAMYWYRQDPGQGLRLIYYSQIVNDFQKGDIAEGYSVSREKKESFPLTVTSAQKNPTAFYLCASSIAGGSYNEQFFGPGTRLTVL.